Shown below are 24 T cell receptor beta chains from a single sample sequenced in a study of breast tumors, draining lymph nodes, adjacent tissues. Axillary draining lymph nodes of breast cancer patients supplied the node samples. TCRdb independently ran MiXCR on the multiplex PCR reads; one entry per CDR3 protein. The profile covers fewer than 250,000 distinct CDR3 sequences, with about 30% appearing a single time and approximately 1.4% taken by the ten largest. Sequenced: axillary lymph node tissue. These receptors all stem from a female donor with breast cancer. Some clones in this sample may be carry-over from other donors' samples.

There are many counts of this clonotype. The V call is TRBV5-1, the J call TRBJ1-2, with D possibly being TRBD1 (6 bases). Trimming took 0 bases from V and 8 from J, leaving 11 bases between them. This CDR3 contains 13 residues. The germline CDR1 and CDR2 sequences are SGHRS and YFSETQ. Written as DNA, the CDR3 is TGCGCCAGCAGCTTGGAAGGGACAAGGGGCTACACCTTC. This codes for CASSLEGTRGYTF.

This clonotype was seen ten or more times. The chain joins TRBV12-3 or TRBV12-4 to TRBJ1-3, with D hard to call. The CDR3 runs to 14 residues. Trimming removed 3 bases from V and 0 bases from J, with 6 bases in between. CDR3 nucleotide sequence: TGTGCCAGCAGTTTCGGGGTCTCTGGAAACACCATATATTTT. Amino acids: CASSFGVSGNTIYF.

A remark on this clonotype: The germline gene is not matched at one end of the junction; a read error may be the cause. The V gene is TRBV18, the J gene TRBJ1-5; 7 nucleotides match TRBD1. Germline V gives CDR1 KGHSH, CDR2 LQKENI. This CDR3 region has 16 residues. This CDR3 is CASPPPKGGWFQPQHF. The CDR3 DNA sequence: TGTGCCAGCCCACCGCCCAAAGGGGGCTGGTTTCAGCCCCAGCATTTT.

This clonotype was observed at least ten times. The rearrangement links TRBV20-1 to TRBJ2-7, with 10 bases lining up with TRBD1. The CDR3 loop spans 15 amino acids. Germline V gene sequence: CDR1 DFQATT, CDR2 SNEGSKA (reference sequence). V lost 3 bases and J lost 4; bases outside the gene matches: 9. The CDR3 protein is CSASRPDRGRYEQYF. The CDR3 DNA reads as TGCAGTGCTAGCCGACCGGACAGGGGGAGATACGAGCAGTACTTC.

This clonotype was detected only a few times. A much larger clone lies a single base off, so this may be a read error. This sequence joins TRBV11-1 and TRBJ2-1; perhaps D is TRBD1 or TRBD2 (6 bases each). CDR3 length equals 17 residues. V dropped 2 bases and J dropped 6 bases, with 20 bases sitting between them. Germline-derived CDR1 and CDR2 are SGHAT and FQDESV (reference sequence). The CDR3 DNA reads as TGTGCCAGCAGCTTAAGTCCCCCTACCGGGGGCTTCAATGAGCAGTTCTTC. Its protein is CASSLSPPTGGFNEQFF.

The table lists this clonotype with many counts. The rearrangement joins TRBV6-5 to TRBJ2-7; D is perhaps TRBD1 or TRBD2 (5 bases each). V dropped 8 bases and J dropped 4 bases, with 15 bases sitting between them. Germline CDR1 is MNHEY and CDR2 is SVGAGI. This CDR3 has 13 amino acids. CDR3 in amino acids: CASWGSLNYEQYF. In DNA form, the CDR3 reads TGTGCCAGCTGGGGGTCCCTTAATTACGAGCAGTACTTC.

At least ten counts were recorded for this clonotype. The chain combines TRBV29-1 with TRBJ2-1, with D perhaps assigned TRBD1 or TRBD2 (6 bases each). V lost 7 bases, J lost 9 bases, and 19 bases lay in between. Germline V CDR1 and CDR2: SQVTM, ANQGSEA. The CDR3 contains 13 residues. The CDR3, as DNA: TGCAGCGGCCACGAGAGGGGGGCGGGTGAGCAGTTCTTC. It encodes CSGHERGAGEQFF.

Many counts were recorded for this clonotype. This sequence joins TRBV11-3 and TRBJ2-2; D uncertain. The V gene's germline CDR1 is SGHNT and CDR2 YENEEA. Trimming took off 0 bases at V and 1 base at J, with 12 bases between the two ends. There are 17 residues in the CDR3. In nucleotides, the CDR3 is TGTGCCAGCAGCTTAGACCCCCTAGGATGGAACACCGGGGAGCTGTTTTTT. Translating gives CASSLDPLGWNTGELFF.

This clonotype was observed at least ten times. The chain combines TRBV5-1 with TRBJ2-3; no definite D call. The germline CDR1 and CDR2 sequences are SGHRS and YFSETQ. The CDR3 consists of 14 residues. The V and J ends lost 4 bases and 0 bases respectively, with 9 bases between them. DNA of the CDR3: TGCGCCAGCAGCCCTTCGAGTAGCACAGATACGCAGTATTTT. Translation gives CASSPSSSTDTQYF.

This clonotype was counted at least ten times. CDR3 coding DNA: TGTGCCAGCAGTCCCACAGGGTACCCCGGGGAGCTGTTTTTT. Translating it yields CASSPTGYPGELFF. V is TRBV28 and J is TRBJ2-2; maybe TRBD1 (6 bases). The CDR3 consists of 14 residues. V was shortened by 5 bases and J by 6 bases, with 13 bases between the two germline ends. The germline V gene has CDR1 MDHEN and CDR2 SYDVKM. The full variable domain, with the rest looked up from reference TRBV28 and TRBJ2-2, is DVKVTQSSRYLVKRTGEKVFLECVQDMDHENMFWYRQDPGLGLRLIYFSYDVKMKEKGDIPEGYSVSREKKERFSLILESASTNQTSMYLCASSPTGYPGELFFGEGSRLTVL.

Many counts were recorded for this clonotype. CDR3 bases: TGTGCCAGTAGTCAACTACAGGGGGCCGCTGGCTACACCTTC. This gives the protein CASSQLQGAAGYTF. The genes are TRBV19 and TRBJ1-2, with TRBD1 matching over 9 bases. V dropped 5 bases and J dropped 7; count of bases not matched to a gene: 8. This CDR3 contains 14 residues. CDR1 and CDR2 (germline): LNHDA, SQIVND (reference sequence).

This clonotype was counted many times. CDR3 loop: CASSQSGYEQYF. The CDR3 region has the DNA TGTGCCAGCAGCCAATCAGGCTACGAGCAGTACTTC. The chain couples TRBV3-1 to TRBJ2-7; D not certain. Germline V gives CDR1 LGHDT, CDR2 YNNKEL (reference sequence). The V and J ends lost 2 bases and 3 bases respectively, with 5 bases between them. The CDR3 sequence is 12 residues long.

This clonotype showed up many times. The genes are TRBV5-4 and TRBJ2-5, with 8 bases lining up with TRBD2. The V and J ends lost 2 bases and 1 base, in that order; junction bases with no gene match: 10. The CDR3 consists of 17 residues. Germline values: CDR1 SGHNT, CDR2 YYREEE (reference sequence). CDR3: CASSFEGLAAGQETQYF. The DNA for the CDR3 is TGTGCCAGCAGCTTCGAAGGACTAGCCGCGGGCCAAGAGACCCAGTACTTC.

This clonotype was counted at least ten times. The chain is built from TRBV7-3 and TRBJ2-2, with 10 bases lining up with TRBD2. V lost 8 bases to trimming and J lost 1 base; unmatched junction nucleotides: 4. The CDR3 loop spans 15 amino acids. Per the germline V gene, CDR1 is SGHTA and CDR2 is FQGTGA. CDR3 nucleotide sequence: TGTGCCAGCCTAAGACTAGCGGGGAACACCGGGGAGCTGTTTTTT. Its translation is CASLRLAGNTGELFF. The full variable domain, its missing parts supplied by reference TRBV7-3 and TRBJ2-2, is GAGVSQTPSNKVTEKGKYVELRCDPISGHTALYWYRQSLGQGPEFLIYFQGTGAADDSGLPNDRFFAVRPEGSVSTLKIQRTERGDSAVYLCASLRLAGNTGELFFGEGSRLTVL.

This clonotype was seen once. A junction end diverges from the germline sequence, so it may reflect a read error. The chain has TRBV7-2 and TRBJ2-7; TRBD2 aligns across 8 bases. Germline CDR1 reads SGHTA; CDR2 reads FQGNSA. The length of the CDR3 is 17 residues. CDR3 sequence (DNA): TGTGCCAGCAGCTTAGAAGTTCTTAGCGGGGCCTCCTACGGGCAGTACTTC. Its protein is CASSLEVLSGASYGQYF. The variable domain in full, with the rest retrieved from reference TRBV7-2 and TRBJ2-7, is GAGVSQSPSNKVTEKGKDVELRCDPISGHTALYWYRQSLGQGLEFLIYFQGNSAPDKSGLPSDRFSAERTGGSVSTLTIQRTQQEDSAVYLCASSLEVLSGASYGQYFGPGTRLTVT.

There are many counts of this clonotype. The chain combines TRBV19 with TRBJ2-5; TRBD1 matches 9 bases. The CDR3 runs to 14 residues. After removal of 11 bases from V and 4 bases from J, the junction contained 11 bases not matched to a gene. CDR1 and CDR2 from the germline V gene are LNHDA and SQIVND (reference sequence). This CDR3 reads CASQGGTGLETQYF. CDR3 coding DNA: TGTGCCTCCCAGGGGGGGACAGGGTTAGAGACCCAGTACTTC.

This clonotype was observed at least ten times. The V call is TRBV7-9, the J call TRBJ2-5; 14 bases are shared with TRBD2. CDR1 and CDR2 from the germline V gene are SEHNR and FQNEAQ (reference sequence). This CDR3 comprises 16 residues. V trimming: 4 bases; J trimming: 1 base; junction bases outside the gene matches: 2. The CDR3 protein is CASSSGLAGGQETQYF. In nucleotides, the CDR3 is TGTGCCAGCAGCTCTGGACTAGCGGGAGGCCAAGAGACCCAGTACTTC.

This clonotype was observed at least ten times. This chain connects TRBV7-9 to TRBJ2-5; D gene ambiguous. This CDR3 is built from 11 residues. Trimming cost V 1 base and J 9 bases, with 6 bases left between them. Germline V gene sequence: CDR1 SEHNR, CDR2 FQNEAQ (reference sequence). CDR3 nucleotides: TGTGCCAGCAGCTTAGAGGCGGCCCAGTACTTC. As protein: CASSLEAAQYF.

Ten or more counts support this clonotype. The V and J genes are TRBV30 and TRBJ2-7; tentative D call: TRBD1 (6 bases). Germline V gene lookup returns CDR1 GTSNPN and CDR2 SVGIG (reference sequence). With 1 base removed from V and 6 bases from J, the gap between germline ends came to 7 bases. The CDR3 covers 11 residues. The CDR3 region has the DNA TGTGCCTGGAGTGGGGGGCCCGAGCAGTACTTC. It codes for CAWSGGPEQYF.

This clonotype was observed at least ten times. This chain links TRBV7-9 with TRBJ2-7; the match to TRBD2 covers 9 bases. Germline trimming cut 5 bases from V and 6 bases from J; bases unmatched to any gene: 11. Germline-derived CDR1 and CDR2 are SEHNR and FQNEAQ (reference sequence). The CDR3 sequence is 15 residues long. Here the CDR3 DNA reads TGTGCCAGCAGCCCCAGTGGTAGCGGGAGAGGCGAGCAGTACTTC. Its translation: CASSPSGSGRGEQYF. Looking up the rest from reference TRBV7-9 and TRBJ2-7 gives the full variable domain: DTGVSQNPRHKITKRGQNVTFRCDPISEHNRLYWYRQTLGQGPEFLTYFQNEAQLEKSRLLSDRFSAERPKGSFSTLEIQRTEQGDSAMYLCASSPSGSGRGEQYFGPGTRLTVT.

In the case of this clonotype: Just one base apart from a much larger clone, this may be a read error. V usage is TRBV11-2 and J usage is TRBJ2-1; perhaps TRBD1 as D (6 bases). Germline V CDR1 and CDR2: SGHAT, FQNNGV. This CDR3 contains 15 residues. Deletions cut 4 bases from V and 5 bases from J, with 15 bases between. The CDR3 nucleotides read TGTGCCAGCAGCTCCGGGGTGGGGGCCGACAATGAGCAGTTCTTC. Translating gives CASSSGVGADNEQFF.

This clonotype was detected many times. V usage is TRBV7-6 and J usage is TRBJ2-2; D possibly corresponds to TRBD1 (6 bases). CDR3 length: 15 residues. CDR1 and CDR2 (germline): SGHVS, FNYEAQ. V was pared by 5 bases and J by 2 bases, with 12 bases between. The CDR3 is CASSPTGQNTGELFF. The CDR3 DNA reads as TGTGCCAGCAGCCCAACGGGACAAAACACCGGGGAGCTGTTTTTT.

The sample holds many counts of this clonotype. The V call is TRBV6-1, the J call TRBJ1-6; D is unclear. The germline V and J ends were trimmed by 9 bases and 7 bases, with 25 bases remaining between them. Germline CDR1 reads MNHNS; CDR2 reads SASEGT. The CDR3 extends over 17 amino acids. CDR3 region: CARPKGIRTWKNSPLHF. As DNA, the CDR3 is TGTGCCAGACCCAAAGGCATACGGACCTGGAAGAATTCACCCCTCCACTTT.

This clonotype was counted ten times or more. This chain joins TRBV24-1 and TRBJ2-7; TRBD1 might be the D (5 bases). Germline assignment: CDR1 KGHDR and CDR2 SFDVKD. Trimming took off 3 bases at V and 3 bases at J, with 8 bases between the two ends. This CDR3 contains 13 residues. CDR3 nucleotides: TGTGCCACCAGTGATCACCAGGGCTACGAGCAGTACTTC. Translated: CATSDHQGYEQYF.